The 26 T cell receptor beta chains below all came from one sample that was sequenced in a study of cytomegalovirus exposure and HLA in healthy donors (dated by TCRdb to 2016 to 2017). The library was made by the immunoSEQ multiplex PCR assay. The multiplex PCR relied on a mix of 60 forward primers for TCR Vbeta segments and 13 reverse primers for TCR Jbeta segments. The clones in this table, taken by TCRdb from immuneACCESS, are in-frame only. Not every clone is retained; where verified, under half of the shortfall comes from an unresolved V gene, and the cause of the rest is unknown. The table for this sample lists about 150,000 clones; less than 85% of them were counted only once. About 6.4% of the sample is held by the ten biggest clonotypes. Sequenced sample: PBMCs. These receptors all stem from a woman between 50 and 59 years old in good health and CMV-seropositive.

The chain carries TRBV27 and TRBJ2-7; tentative D call: TRBD1 (6 bases). CDR3 length equals 13 residues. V shed 5 bases and J shed 7 bases, with 15 bases lying between them. Germline V gives CDR1 MNHEY, CDR2 SMNVEV (reference sequence). This CDR3 is CASSTNRAREQYF. The CDR3 nucleotides read TGTGCCAGCAGTACAAACAGGGCTCGTGAGCAGTACTTC.

This chain links TRBV5-4 with TRBJ2-1; D not resolved. The CDR3 runs to 15 residues. V dropped 6 bases and J dropped 0 bases, with 13 bases sitting between them. Germline CDR1 and CDR2: SGHNT and YYREEE (reference sequence). CDR3 DNA: TGTGCCAGCAATGCCAGATTCAGCTCCTACAATGAGCAGTTCTTC. Its translation is CASNARFSSYNEQFF. The full variable domain, completed using reference TRBV5-4 and TRBJ2-1, is ETGVTQSPTHLIKTRGQQVTLRCSSQSGHNTVSWYQQALGQGPQFIFQYYREEENGRGNFPPRFSGLQFPNYSSELNVNALELDDSALYLCASNARFSSYNEQFFGPGTRLTVL.

The genes are TRBV9 and TRBJ2-4, with D possibly TRBD2 on 6 matching bases. Trimming shortened V by 2 bases and J by 8 bases, and 14 bases separated the two germline ends. CDR1 and CDR2 (germline): SGDLS, YYNGEE. This CDR3 region has 14 residues. CDR3 amino acids: CASSVGTLGDIQYF. CDR3 in DNA: TGTGCCAGCAGCGTCGGGACTCTGGGTGACATTCAGTACTTC.

This clone was seen a handful of times. CDR3 nucleotides: TGTGCCAGCAGCTTGTCTAACAGTTTGAATGAAAAACTGTTTTTT. The encoded protein is CASSLSNSLNEKLFF. This chain links TRBV5-6 with TRBJ1-4; no firm D call. Trimming took 1 base from V and 5 from J, leaving 12 bases between them. The CDR3 consists of 15 residues. Germline V gene data show CDR1 as SGHDT and CDR2 as YYEEEE. The whole variable domain, remainder taken from reference TRBV5-6 and TRBJ1-4, is DAGVTQSPTHLIKTRGQQVTLRCSPKSGHDTVSWYQQALGQGPQFIFQYYEEEERQRGNFPDRFSGHQFPNYSSELNVNALLLGDSALYLCASSLSNSLNEKLFFGSGTQLSVL.

To note about this clone: An end of the junction does not agree with germline; a read error may underlie this. This rearrangement joins TRBV7-9 to TRBJ1-6, with D maybe TRBD1 (5 bases). From germline, CDR1 is SEHNR and CDR2 FQNEAQ (reference sequence). The CDR3 has 15 amino acids. The CDR3 coding sequence is TGTTCCAGCAGCCTAGGGCAGGGTAATAATTCACCCCTCCACTTT. It codes for CSSSLGQGNNSPLHF.

The chain has TRBV7-9 and TRBJ2-7; 8 bases match TRBD2. Germline values: CDR1 SEHNR, CDR2 FQNEAQ (reference sequence). With 5 bases clipped from V and 4 bases from J, the junction kept 7 bases outside the gene matches. This CDR3 region has 14 residues. CDR3 protein: CASSPGGDVYEQYF. CDR3 nucleotides: TGTGCCAGCAGCCCCGGGGGGGACGTGTACGAGCAGTACTTC.

On this clone itself: A junction boundary mismatches the germline segment, possibly from a read error. The chain recombines TRBV7-9 with TRBJ2-7; TRBD1 might be the D (6 bases). This CDR3 has 13 amino acids. Germline lookup yields CDR1 SEHNR and CDR2 FQNEAQ (reference sequence). The CDR3 is CSSSSTGSYEQYF. CDR3 bases: TGTTCCAGCAGCTCGACAGGCTCCTACGAGCAGTACTTC.

V gene TRBV11-2 combines with J gene TRBJ1-2; 7 bases are shared with TRBD1. Germline V CDR1 and CDR2: SGHAT, FQNNGV. The CDR3 contains 13 residues. After removal of 5 bases from V and 4 bases from J, the junction contained 4 bases not matched to a gene. CDR3 protein: CASSQTGSYGYTF. CDR3 nucleotide sequence: TGTGCCAGCAGCCAGACAGGGAGCTATGGCTACACCTTC.

This chain links TRBV6-5 with TRBJ1-2, with no clear D. CDR3 length: 14 residues. Trimming shortened V by 5 bases and J by 0 bases, and 10 bases separated the two germline ends. From germline, CDR1 is MNHEY and CDR2 SVGAGI. The CDR3 loop reads CASSRQRSNYGYTF. The CDR3 DNA reads TGTGCCAGCAGTCGACAACGTTCTAACTATGGCTACACCTTC.

The gene calls are TRBV6-6 and TRBJ1-1; 10 nucleotides line up with TRBD1. Germline V gives CDR1 MNHNY, CDR2 SVGAGI (reference sequence). CDR3 length equals 14 residues. The V gene end was trimmed by 6 bases and the J gene end by 10 bases; junction bases not matched to a gene: 11. In nucleotides, the CDR3 is TGTGCCAGCAGCCTACACCCGGGACAGGGGTTAGCTTTCTTT. Amino acid sequence: CASSLHPGQGLAFF.

This rearrangement joins TRBV5-1 to TRBJ2-7; the match to TRBD2 covers 7 bases. The V gene end was trimmed by 0 bases and the J gene end by 4 bases; junction bases not matched to a gene: 7. The CDR3 covers 15 residues. Germline V gene lookup returns CDR1 SGHRS and CDR2 YFSETQ. CDR3 in amino acids: CASSLGGGSRYEQYF. DNA for the CDR3: TGCGCCAGCAGCTTGGGCGGGGGATCGAGGTACGAGCAGTACTTC.

V and J are TRBV4-1 and TRBJ2-2, with TRBD2 as a possible D gene (7 bases). CDR1 and CDR2 (germline): MGHRA, YSYEKL. The V and J ends lost 8 bases and 6 bases respectively, with 10 bases between them. This CDR3 is 12 amino acids long. The CDR3 loop reads CASGGAAGELFF. Here the CDR3 DNA reads TGCGCCAGCGGGGGGGCCGCCGGGGAGCTGTTTTTT.

Turning to this clone: The junction shows a germline mismatch at one end, possibly a read error. Other DNA sequences of this sample code for an identical CDR3. The gene calls are TRBV4-1 and TRBJ2-2; tentative D call: TRBD2 (6 bases). The length of the CDR3 is 14 residues. Germline CDR1 is MGHRA and CDR2 is YSYEKL. As DNA, the CDR3 is TGCGCCAGCAGTGCGGGACCCACCACCCGGGAGCTGTTTTTT. This encodes CASSAGPTTRELFF.

This clone was found a few times. J is TRBJ2-7 and V is TRBV6-1; 7 bases are a match to TRBD1. V trimming: 4 bases; J trimming: 3 bases; junction bases outside the gene matches: 6. CDR3 length: 14 residues. CDR1 and CDR2 (germline): MNHNS, SASEGT. The CDR3 region is CASSADREFYEQYF. The CDR3, as DNA: TGTGCCAGCAGTGCAGACAGGGAGTTCTACGAGCAGTACTTC.

CDR3 residues: CASSPFRGSDTGELFF. DNA of the CDR3: TGTGCCAGCAGTCCGTTTCGGGGATCCGACACCGGGGAGCTGTTTTTT. The J gene is TRBJ2-2, the V gene TRBV28, with a possible D match to TRBD2 (5 bases). V lost 5 bases to trimming and J lost 3 bases, with 16 bases between them. The CDR3 spans 16 residues. Per germline, CDR1 MDHEN and CDR2 SYDVKM. The whole variable domain, filled in from reference TRBV28 and TRBJ2-2, reads DVKVTQSSRYLVKRTGEKVFLECVQDMDHENMFWYRQDPGLGLRLIYFSYDVKMKEKGDIPEGYSVSREKKERFSLILESASTNQTSMYLCASSPFRGSDTGELFFGEGSRLTVL.

The chain employs TRBV6-5 and TRBJ2-1, with D possibly matching TRBD2 (5 bases). The CDR3 consists of 16 residues. V was shortened by 0 bases and J by 7 bases, with 16 bases between the two germline ends. The germline V gene has CDR1 MNHEY and CDR2 SVGAGI. The CDR3 region is CASSYSGSLSRNEQFF. In DNA, the CDR3 is TGTGCCAGCAGTTACTCAGGGAGTCTAAGTAGGAATGAGCAGTTCTTC.

There are a few counts of this clone. The chain carries TRBV19 and TRBJ2-7, with TRBD1 as a possible D gene (5 bases). V lost 3 bases and J 6 bases, leaving 12 bases between the germline ends. The CDR3 has 13 amino acids. Germline V gene sequence: CDR1 LNHDA, CDR2 SQIVND (reference sequence). For the CDR3, the DNA is TGTGCCAGTAGTATCCAGGGATTTGGCGAGCAGTACTTC. Translating it yields CASSIQGFGEQYF.

The rearrangement links TRBV2 to TRBJ2-1; a weak D match, TRBD1 (5 bases). The CDR3 is 16 amino acids. Trimming pared 1 base from V and 0 bases from J, leaving 10 bases between. Germline V gene sequence: CDR1 SNHLY, CDR2 FYNNEI. CDR3: CASSEGGWSSYNEQFF. CDR3 in DNA: TGTGCCAGCAGTGAAGGGGGCTGGAGCTCCTACAATGAGCAGTTCTTC.

The chain uses TRBV6-6 and TRBJ2-1; the match to TRBD2 covers 10 bases. The CDR3 is 15 residues long. The germline gives CDR1 MNHNY, CDR2 SVGAGI (reference sequence). V was pared by 2 bases and J by 8 bases, with 6 bases of the junction left unmatched. The CDR3 reads CASSYGAGGPYEQFF. In DNA form, the CDR3 reads TGTGCCAGCAGTTACGGAGCGGGGGGGCCCTATGAGCAGTTCTTC.

The chain uses TRBV28 and TRBJ1-1; no firm D call. CDR1 and CDR2 from the germline V gene are MDHEN and SYDVKM. The CDR3 extends over 14 amino acids. V lost 3 bases and J lost 9, with 17 bases in between. DNA for the CDR3: TGTGCCAGCAGTTTGGCGGCGGGGTCATTGAAAGCTTTCTTT. Protein sequence: CASSLAAGSLKAFF. Full variable domain (missing parts from reference TRBV28 and TRBJ1-1): DVKVTQSSRYLVKRTGEKVFLECVQDMDHENMFWYRQDPGLGLRLIYFSYDVKMKEKGDIPEGYSVSREKKERFSLILESASTNQTSMYLCASSLAAGSLKAFFGQGTRLTVV.

The DNA of the CDR3 is TGTGCCAGCAGCTTAAGCGGGGGGCCTCAACCCTACGAGCAGTACTTC. It encodes CASSLSGGPQPYEQYF. The chain couples TRBV7-2 to TRBJ2-7, with 9 nucleotides matching TRBD2. J lost 2 bases, V lost 2 bases, and 7 bases had no gene match. CDR3 size: 16 residues. In germline, CDR1 is SGHTA, CDR2 FQGNSA. Using reference TRBV7-2 and TRBJ2-7 for the parts outside the CDR3, the full variable domain is GAGVSQSPSNKVTEKGKDVELRCDPISGHTALYWYRQSLGQGLEFLIYFQGNSAPDKSGLPSDRFSAERTGGSVSTLTIQRTQQEDSAVYLCASSLSGGPQPYEQYFGPGTRLTVT.

The gene calls are TRBV11-2 and TRBJ2-1; 7 bases fit TRBD1. The CDR3 extends over 14 amino acids. Germline V gene data show CDR1 as SGHAT and CDR2 as FQNNGV. The J segment lost 5 bases and the V segment lost 1 base, leaving 2 bases of the junction unmatched. CDR3 sequence: CASSLVGTDNEQFF. CDR3 sequence (DNA): TGTGCCAGCAGCTTAGTAGGGACAGACAATGAGCAGTTCTTC.

The chain employs TRBV18 and TRBJ1-3, with D possibly matching TRBD1 (5 bases). Germline assignment: CDR1 KGHSH and CDR2 LQKENI. V was shortened by 5 bases and J by 3 bases, with 8 bases between the two germline ends. CDR3 length equals 13 residues. The DNA for the CDR3 is TGTGCCAGCTCAGAGACAGTTGGAAACACCATATATTTT. It is translated as CASSETVGNTIYF.

The chain recombines TRBV6-5 with TRBJ2-3, with D unresolved. Trimming cost V 4 bases and J 0 bases, with 11 bases left between them. CDR1 MNHEY and CDR2 SVGAGI come from the germline V gene. CDR3 length equals 15 residues. CDR3 coding DNA: TGTGCCAGCAGTTCAGGTTTCCCTAGCACAGATACGCAGTATTTT. Protein: CASSSGFPSTDTQYF.

Comment on this clone: A read error may account for a junction end that differs from germline. V usage is TRBV7-9 and J usage is TRBJ2-5, with 8 bases identical to TRBD1. The CDR3 totals 14 residues. Germline values: CDR1 SEHNR, CDR2 FQNEAQ (reference sequence). The CDR3 sequence is CSSSIRQGQETQYF. CDR3 nucleotide sequence: TGTTCCAGCAGCATTAGACAGGGGCAAGAGACCCAGTACTTC.

This chain connects TRBV18 to TRBJ1-2; 7 positions match TRBD1. Germline lookup yields CDR1 KGHSH and CDR2 LQKENI. The trim removed 3 bases at V and 4 bases at J, leaving 8 bases unmatched. This CDR3 is 15 amino acids long. The CDR3 nucleotides read TGTGCCAGCTCACCCGGTTTAGGACAGGCCTATGGCTACACCTTC. Translated, it gives CASSPGLGQAYGYTF.